This is a list of T cell receptor beta chains from one sample in a study of PD-1 blockade in classical Hodgkin lymphoma. Assay used: immunoSEQ multiplex PCR; TCRdb lists only in-frame clones, some missing. The table shows under 30,000 clones, with approximately 70% occurring only once. Specimen: peripheral blood mononuclear cells (PBMCs), collected before the second cycle of nivolumab. The source is a human donor with classical Hodgkin lymphoma. The CDR3 runs from the conserved cysteine through the conserved F or W. The order of the fields is J gene, clone size, V gene, D gene, CDR3 DNA, CDR3 protein. The D gene is left open where the match is weak. Some rows have no size entry. The others give once, few or many, or a class for an expanded clone.

TRBJ1-1	NA	TRBV18	NA	TGTGCCAGCTCAGCGGGGGTCGCGCTTATCGAAGCTTTCTTT	CASSAGVALIEAFF
TRBJ1-2	medium-sized	TRBV7-2	TRBD1	TGTGCCAGCGACCAGGGGGGGAACTATGGCTACACCTTC	CASDQGGNYGYTF
TRBJ1-1	NA	TRBV11-2	NA	TGTGCCAGCAAGCAGGGGATGAACACTGAAGCTTTCTTT	CASKQGMNTEAFF
TRBJ1-4	NA	TRBV4-2	TRBD1	TGTGCCAGCAGCCAACCCGACAGGGACGGTGAAAAACTGTTTTTT	CASSQPDRDGEKLFF
TRBJ1-1	NA	TRBV19	NA	TGTGCCAGTAGCACCGGTCTGGGGAGCGGTGAAGCTTTCTTT	CASSTGLGSGEAFF
TRBJ2-3	NA	TRBV7-9	TRBD2	TGTGCCAGCGGGCTATATAGCGGGGGGCCCGCAGATACGCAGTATTTT	CASGLYSGGPADTQYF
TRBJ2-5	NA	TRBV7-6	TRBD2	TGTGCCAGCAGCTCACTAGCGGGGGGCCCAGAGACCCAGTACTTC	CASSSLAGGPETQYF
TRBJ1-1	few	TRBV5-1	NA	TGCGCCAGCAGCCTGGTCGTCGGAGCTGAAGCTTTCTTT	CASSLVVGAEAFF
TRBJ2-7	NA	TRBV23-1	NA	TGCGCCAGCAGTCAACGGCGGGGCAGGTGCCCCTACGAGCAGTACTTC	CASSQRRGRCPYEQYF
TRBJ1-5	NA	TRBV15	TRBD1	TGTGCCACCAGCAGAGGGGGGACAGGGGGAAATCAGCCCCAGCATTTT	CATSRGGTGGNQPQHF
TRBJ2-1	NA	TRBV10-3	TRBD2	TGTGCCATTGGGACTGGGGGGACTAGCGGGGGTGTGGATGAGCAGTTCTTC	CAIGTGGTSGGVDEQFF
TRBJ2-1	NA	TRBV6-5	NA	TGTGCCAGCAGCCCGGGGAGACCCGTCTACAATGAGCAGTTCTTC	CASSPGRPVYNEQFF
TRBJ1-4	NA	TRBV28	TRBD1	TGTGCCAGCCGCTCCCAGGGGGCGAGTGAAAAACTGTTTTTT	CASRSQGASEKLFF
TRBJ1-6	few	TRBV7-2	NA	TGTGCCAGCAGAATAAAGGGGCCTCGAAATTCACCCCTCCACTTT	CASRIKGPRNSPLHF
TRBJ1-4	once	TRBV4-1	NA	TGCGCCAGCAGCCATACAGGGACGCTGACTGCAACTAATGAAAAACTGTTTTTT	CASSHTGTLTATNEKLFF
TRBJ2-4	NA	TRBV2	NA	TGTGCCAGCCAATTGGACAGCAACATTCAGTACTTC	CASQLDSNIQYF
TRBJ2-1	once	TRBV7-9	NA	TGTGCCAGCAGCTTAGGCGGGGGCTTGCGTGAGCAGTTCTTC	CASSLGGGLREQFF
TRBJ2-1	NA	TRBV6-5	TRBD1	TGTGCCAGCAGTTCTGGGTGGACAGGGCAATTCAATGAGCAGTTCTTC	CASSSGWTGQFNEQFF
TRBJ1-4	NA	TRBV5-1	TRBD1	TGCGCCAGCAGTCCAAATGCCGGGACAGGGAACGAAAAACTGTTTTTT	CASSPNAGTGNEKLFF
TRBJ1-5	NA	TRBV27	NA	TGTGCCAGCAGTCCCCTCCGGATGGACAGACAGAATCAGCCCCAGCATTTT	CASSPLRMDRQNQPQHF
TRBJ1-3	NA	TRBV6-5	NA	TGTGCCAGCAGTACAGGTGGCTCATTTGGAAACACCATATATTTT	CASSTGGSFGNTIYF
TRBJ1-5	NA	TRBV7-3	NA	TGTGCCAGCAGCTACGTATCGGGTGGGCCCCAGCATTTT	CASSYVSGGPQHF
TRBJ2-5	NA	TRBV4-1	NA	TGCGCCAGCAGCCAAGGGGGCGGTGATGGGGAGACCCAGTACTTC	CASSQGGGDGETQYF
TRBJ1-1	few	TRBV5-1	NA	TGCGCCAGCAGCTTGGGGCAGGGAAGGGCTGAAGCTTTCTTT	CASSLGQGRAEAFF
TRBJ2-5	NA	TRBV7-9	TRBD1	TGTGCCAGCAGCTGGGGACAGGGGGCTAGGGAGACCCAGTACTTC	CASSWGQGARETQYF
TRBJ1-6	NA	TRBV21-1	NA	TGTGCCAGCCTTACCCGGTGCTCCTATAATTCACCCCTCCACTTT	CASLTRCSYNSPLHF